This T cell receptor beta chain was sequenced in a study of blood T cells in healthy people across ages. Study-wide findings and caveats: More naive CD4+ cells and higher diversity marked long-lived donors relative to aged donors.

The CDR3 runs 15 residues. Trimming at V came to 6 bases and at J to 5 bases, leaving 12 bases not matched to a gene. Germline V gene data show CDR1 as MNHNY and CDR2 as SVGAGI (reference sequence). Donors each provided roughly 9.6 milliliters of peripheral blood. Note on this clonotype: Its cognate antigen is unknown.

The use of a sample-barcoded 5' primer and a J-beta primer mix characterized a second PCR of about 7 to 12 cycles. Every cDNA molecule bore a tag from a template-switch adaptor containing 12 random nucleotides. Every sample produced at least 2.5 million CDR3-containing paired-end reads. In TCRdb, the 5' RACE reads were re-called with MiXCR into one record per CDR3 protein. This repertoire shows about 670,000 distinct CDR3 sequences, approximately 40% found once; its top ten account for 30%. The specimen sequenced was blood. V gene TRBV6-6 combines with J gene TRBJ2-5; 7 bases are shared with TRBD1. This TCR derives from a man of 80 years or more in good health. CDR3 nucleotides: TGTGCCAGCAGCCTAACAGGGGTCGCTGCGGAGACCCAGTACTTC. Amino acid sequence: CASSLTGVAAETQYF.